These 4 T cell receptor beta chains originate from one sample sequenced in a study of blood T cell repertoires in COVID-19 (dated by TCRdb to 2020 to 2021). Libraries were constructed by the immunoSEQ multiplex PCR assay. In its TCRdb copy, this immuneACCESS table keeps in-frame sequences only and misses some clones. Where compared with another copy, unresolved V genes explain less than half of these, and the others have no known cause. A total of 150,000 to 250,000 clones appear in this sample, about 80% of them only once. In total, the top ten clones hold 6.5% to 8.5% of the sample. Sequenced sample: peripheral blood. The receptors stem from a human donor with acute or convalescent COVID-19. The donor label of this sample is uncertain.

The chain has TRBV7-2 and TRBJ1-4; 11 bases fit TRBD1. The CDR3 length is 14 residues. The V gene end was trimmed by 1 base and the J gene end by 10 bases; junction bases not matched to a gene: 2. The germline V gene has CDR1 SGHTA and CDR2 FQGNSA. Here the CDR3 reads CASSLGTGGGKLFF. The CDR3 DNA sequence: TGTGCCAGCAGCTTAGGGACAGGGGGCGGAAAACTGTTTTTT.

This clone was counted only a few times. The rearrangement joins TRBV30 to TRBJ1-6; tentative D call: TRBD1 (5 bases). The CDR3 loop spans 15 amino acids. Trimming shortened V by 1 base and J by 4 bases, and 11 bases separated the two germline ends. CDR1 is GTSNPN, CDR2 SVGIG, per germline (reference sequence). The CDR3 reads CAWSATTVYNSPLHF. The CDR3 DNA reads as TGTGCCTGGAGTGCGACGACAGTATATAATTCACCCCTCCACTTT.

The chain recombines TRBV24-1 with TRBJ2-4; D possibly corresponds to TRBD1 (5 bases). Between the trimmed V and J ends, which lost 2 bases and 0 bases, there was a span of 7 bases. The V gene's germline CDR1 is KGHDR and CDR2 SFDVKD. The CDR3 has 15 amino acids. In DNA, the CDR3 is TGTGCCACCAGTGATTCCAGGGTAGCCAAAAACATTCAGTACTTC. It codes for CATSDSRVAKNIQYF.

By frequency in the sample, this clone is medium-sized. J is TRBJ1-2 and V is TRBV2; D gene uncertain. The CDR3 is 12 residues long. The V gene lost 5 bases and the J gene lost 14 bases, with 18 bases spanning the gap. Germline assignment: CDR1 SNHLY and CDR2 FYNNEI. CDR3 sequence: CASSFHLSMRTF. In nucleotides, the CDR3 is TGTGCCAGCAGTTTCCACCTATCTATGAGGACCTTC.